The 32 T cell receptor beta chains below come from one sample, sequenced in a study of blood T cell repertoires in COVID-19. Repertoires were generated with immunoSEQ multiplex PCR, while TCRdb's copy carries only in-frame clones and drops some. The sample shows about 88,000 clones, about 84% of them seen only once. What was sequenced was peripheral blood. Every receptor here comes from a human donor in a cohort sampled during active COVID-19.

This sequence joins TRBV4-3 and TRBJ1-1; D remains ambiguous. Trimming took off 0 bases at V and 6 bases at J, with 8 bases between the two ends. The CDR3 extends over 13 amino acids. Germline CDR1 and CDR2: LGHNA and YSLEER. CDR3: CASSQDGVSEAFF. The CDR3 DNA reads as TGCGCCAGCAGCCAAGATGGAGTATCTGAAGCTTTCTTT.

The genes are TRBV6-4 and TRBJ2-7; 7 nucleotides match TRBD2. The J segment lost 2 bases and the V segment lost 5 bases, leaving 12 bases of the junction unmatched. There are 16 residues in the CDR3. Germline values: CDR1 MRHNA, CDR2 SNTAGT. CDR3: CASSSPSRGGAYEQYF. In DNA form, the CDR3 reads TGTGCCAGCAGTTCCCCGAGCCGGGGAGGGGCCTACGAGCAGTACTTC.

The rearrangement links TRBV27 to TRBJ1-4, with a weak D call TRBD1 (6 bases). Trimming shortened V by 6 bases and J by 6 bases, and 23 bases separated the two germline ends. The CDR3 sequence is 17 residues long. CDR1 and CDR2 (germline): MNHEY, SMNVEV (reference sequence). CDR3 region: CASSNLFMGSGDEKLFF. The CDR3 nucleotides are TGTGCCAGCAGCAACCTGTTTATGGGGTCAGGGGATGAAAAACTGTTTTTT.

This clone has only a few counts. V and J are TRBV18 and TRBJ2-3; D is uncertain. The CDR3 totals 14 residues. The germline V gene has CDR1 KGHSH and CDR2 LQKENI. V lost 3 bases to trimming and J lost 6 bases, with 13 bases between them. The CDR3 loop is CASSPLSPTDTQYF. CDR3 DNA: TGTGCCAGCTCACCCCTATCACCCACTGATACGCAGTATTTT.

The gene calls are TRBV7-9 and TRBJ2-3, with D perhaps matching TRBD1 (6 bases). Germline CDR1 SEHNR, CDR2 FQNEAQ (reference sequence). The CDR3 runs 17 residues. V lost 5 bases to trimming and J lost 5 bases, with 23 bases between them. CDR3 region: CASSGGWAGMVGDTQYF. CDR3 nucleotide sequence: TGTGCCAGCAGCGGGGGCTGGGCCGGAATGGTGGGAGATACGCAGTATTTT.

The chain combines TRBV6-1 with TRBJ2-7; D is undetermined. Trimming stripped 2 bases from V and 1 base from J, with 9 bases between. This CDR3 contains 14 residues. CDR1 and CDR2 (germline): MNHNS, SASEGT. CDR3 sequence: CASSEHGPSYEQYF. CDR3 coding DNA: TGTGCCAGCAGTGAACATGGGCCGTCCTACGAGCAGTACTTC.

V usage is TRBV6-5 and J usage is TRBJ1-4, with a possible D match to TRBD1 (6 bases). The CDR3 contains 14 residues. Trimming pared 4 bases from V and 4 bases from J, leaving 10 bases between. Germline CDR1 and CDR2: MNHEY and SVGAGI. CDR3 coding DNA: TGTGCCAGCAGTTCACAGGGTATTAATGAAAAACTGTTTTTT. Residues: CASSSQGINEKLFF.

V gene TRBV19 combines with J gene TRBJ2-3; TRBD2 matches at 8 bases. CDR3 length: 16 amino acids. Losses at the gene ends were 6 bases for V and 0 bases for J; bases not matched to a gene: 8. The germline CDR1 and CDR2 sequences are LNHDA and SQIVND (reference sequence). CDR3 sequence reads: CASRSGRQISTDTQYF. CDR3 bases: TGTGCCAGTAGGAGCGGGAGACAAATTAGCACAGATACGCAGTATTTT.

V and J are TRBV7-9 and TRBJ2-5, with 7 nucleotides matching TRBD2. J lost 3 bases, V lost 4 bases, and 2 bases had no gene match. CDR1 SEHNR and CDR2 FQNEAQ come from the germline V gene (reference sequence). The CDR3 runs 13 residues. The chain's CDR3 is CASSWGGKETQYF. In DNA, the CDR3 is TGTGCCAGCAGCTGGGGGGGTAAAGAGACCCAGTACTTC.

The chain is built from TRBV5-1 and TRBJ2-5; 7 bases fit TRBD2. Trimming took 4 bases from V and 1 from J; bases not matched to a gene: 10. This CDR3 has 16 residues. Germline CDR1 SGHRS, CDR2 YFSETQ. CDR3 sequence: CASSITSVWGQETQYF. CDR3 nucleotide sequence: TGCGCCAGCAGCATTACTAGCGTTTGGGGCCAAGAGACCCAGTACTTC.

This clone was detected once. The chain recombines TRBV9 with TRBJ2-5, with 9 bases matching TRBD2. V was clipped by 3 bases and J by 7 bases; unmatched bases: 7. The CDR3 length is 14 residues. Germline V gene lookup returns CDR1 SGDLS and CDR2 YYNGEE. CDR3 amino acids: CASSGGGAGVTQYF. In DNA, the CDR3 is TGTGCCAGCAGCGGCGGGGGGGCCGGCGTGACCCAGTACTTC.

This chain uses TRBV5-1 with TRBJ2-3, with 8 bases that match TRBD1. V was clipped by 4 bases and J by 5 bases; unmatched bases: 9. This CDR3 region has 15 residues. Germline assignment: CDR1 SGHRS and CDR2 YFSETQ. The chain's CDR3 is CASSADRVTKDTQYF. The CDR3 DNA follows: TGCGCCAGCAGCGCGGACAGGGTGACGAAAGATACGCAGTATTTT. The full variable domain, with the rest looked up from reference TRBV5-1 and TRBJ2-3, is KAGVTQTPRYLIKTRGQQVTLSCSPISGHRSVSWYQQTPGQGLQFLFEYFSETQRNKGNFPGRFSGRQFSNSRSEMNVSTLELGDSALYLCASSADRVTKDTQYFGPGTRLTVL.

This rearrangement joins TRBV27 to TRBJ2-3; D unclear. CDR1 is MNHEY and CDR2 is SMNVEV in the germline V gene (reference sequence). This CDR3 is 13 amino acids long. V lost 5 bases, J lost 1 base, and 7 bases lay in between. The CDR3 reads CASSRRGTDTQYF. In DNA, the CDR3 is TGTGCCAGCAGTCGACGGGGCACAGATACGCAGTATTTT.

The rearrangement joins TRBV7-2 to TRBJ1-6; D ambiguous. The CDR3 length is 14 residues. V was cut by 4 bases and J by 8 bases, with 12 bases left in between. Germline loops: CDR1 SGHTA, CDR2 FQGNSA. CDR3: CASSSTPPDSPLHF. The DNA for the CDR3 is TGTGCCAGCAGCTCCACGCCCCCGGATTCACCCCTCCACTTT.

The V and J genes are TRBV18 and TRBJ2-6; tentative D call: TRBD2 (5 bases). The CDR3 is made up of 14 amino acids. CDR1 and CDR2 from the germline V gene are KGHSH and LQKENI. V lost 4 bases to trimming and J lost 2 bases, with 6 bases between them. The CDR3 reads CASSRGAGANVLTF. DNA of the CDR3: TGTGCCAGCTCACGGGGAGCTGGGGCCAACGTCCTGACTTTC.

V is TRBV28 and J is TRBJ2-7; 8 positions match TRBD1. CDR1 is MDHEN and CDR2 is SYDVKM in the germline V gene. This CDR3 has 14 residues. Trimming removed 3 bases from V and 4 bases from J; junction bases left unmatched: 5. CDR3 sequence: CASSFAGGFYEQYF. DNA of the CDR3: TGTGCCAGCAGTTTCGCAGGGGGCTTTTACGAGCAGTACTTC.

V usage is TRBV15 and J usage is TRBJ2-3, with 8 nucleotides matching TRBD1. CDR1 is LNHNV and CDR2 is YYDKDF in the germline V gene (reference sequence). V lost 2 bases, J lost 2 bases, and 3 bases stayed unmatched. This CDR3 has 15 amino acids. CDR3 residues: CATSRRTGSTDTQYF. The CDR3 coding sequence is TGTGCCACCAGCAGACGGACAGGGTCCACAGATACGCAGTATTTT.

The chain combines TRBV7-2 with TRBJ1-4, with a possible D match to TRBD1 (5 bases). Germline CDR1 is SGHTA and CDR2 is FQGNSA. The CDR3 totals 15 residues. The V gene lost 6 bases and the J gene lost 5 bases, with 16 bases spanning the gap. For the CDR3, the DNA is TGTGCCAGCAGTCCCGGCCAGGGCTGGAATGAAAAACTGTTTTTT. Its translation: CASSPGQGWNEKLFF. Full variable domain (outside the CDR3, taken from reference TRBV7-2 and TRBJ1-4): GAGVSQSPSNKVTEKGKDVELRCDPISGHTALYWYRQSLGQGLEFLIYFQGNSAPDKSGLPSDRFSAERTGGSVSTLTIQRTQQEDSAVYLCASSPGQGWNEKLFFGSGTQLSVL.

The genes are TRBV2 and TRBJ1-5; D might be TRBD1 (5 bases). The germline gives CDR1 SNHLY, CDR2 FYNNEI. The CDR3 extends over 16 amino acids. V was shortened by 3 bases and J by 0 bases, with 12 bases between the two germline ends. The CDR3 reads CASSDSVTDSNQPQHF. The DNA for the CDR3 is TGTGCCAGCAGTGACTCCGTGACAGATAGCAATCAGCCCCAGCATTTT.

V gene TRBV29-1 combines with J gene TRBJ2-7; 9 bases match TRBD1. The CDR3 has 15 residues. V dropped 6 bases and J dropped 1; count of bases not matched to a gene: 10. Germline assignment: CDR1 SQVTM and CDR2 ANQGSEA. The CDR3 DNA follows: TGCAGCGTCAAAACCGGGACAGGGTGGTCCTACGAGCAGTACTTC. This translates into CSVKTGTGWSYEQYF.

The rearrangement uses TRBV19 and TRBJ2-3; TRBD1 is a possible D gene (7 bases). CDR1 is LNHDA, CDR2 SQIVND, per germline (reference sequence). Between the trimmed V and J ends, which lost 5 bases and 2 bases, there was a span of 20 bases. This CDR3 has 17 residues. The chain's CDR3 is CASSGLRGRGLTDTQYF. In DNA, the CDR3 is TGTGCCAGTAGTGGCCTAAGGGGGCGGGGCCTCACAGATACGCAGTATTTT.

This chain uses TRBV6-5 with TRBJ1-5; 8 bases match TRBD1. CDR3 size: 15 residues. Unmatched junction bases numbered 6, after V lost 6 bases and J lost 2 bases. Germline V gene data show CDR1 as MNHEY and CDR2 as SVGAGI. CDR3 DNA: TGTGCCAGCAGACCCCTGACAGGGGGCAATCAGCCCCAGCATTTT. As protein: CASRPLTGGNQPQHF.

CDR3 DNA sequence: TGTGCCAGCAGTTACAAGTCTGAGGGCACAGATACGCAGTATTTT. Encoded protein: CASSYKSEGTDTQYF. The gene calls are TRBV6-2 or TRBV6-3 and TRBJ2-3; D is uncertain. Germline V CDR1 and CDR2: MNHEY, SVGEGT. This CDR3 has 15 residues. V gave up 2 bases and J gave up 1 base, with 10 bases separating them.

V usage is TRBV19 and J usage is TRBJ2-5; 7 bases line up with TRBD2. This CDR3 has 15 residues. Germline CDR1 LNHDA, CDR2 SQIVND (reference sequence). V was pared by 4 bases and J by 3 bases, with 8 bases of the junction left unmatched. The CDR3 DNA reads as TGTGCCAGTAGTACCAGTGGCGGGGGTAAAGAGACCCAGTACTTC. Amino acid sequence: CASSTSGGGKETQYF. Complete variable domain (other parts from reference TRBV19 and TRBJ2-5): DGGITQSPKYLFRKEGQNVTLSCEQNLNHDAMYWYRQDPGQGLRLIYYSQIVNDFQKGDIAEGYSVSREKKESFPLTVTSAQKNPTAFYLCASSTSGGGKETQYFGPGTRLLVL.

V and J are TRBV6-2 or TRBV6-3 and TRBJ2-7; 9 positions match TRBD1. V gave up 2 bases and J gave up 5 bases; unmatched junction bases: 7. The CDR3 sequence is 15 residues long. Per the germline V gene, CDR1 is MNHEY and CDR2 is SVGEGT. The CDR3 region has the DNA TGTGCCAGCAGTTACCCTTTGGACAGGGGCGACGAGCAGTACTTC. This encodes CASSYPLDRGDEQYF.

This chain uses TRBV19 with TRBJ2-3, with unresolved D. The germline V gene encodes CDR1 LNHDA and CDR2 SQIVND (reference sequence). V was shortened by 3 bases and J by 6 bases, with 10 bases between the two germline ends. CDR3 length equals 13 residues. The CDR3 is CASSITAKDTQYF. Here the CDR3 DNA reads TGTGCCAGTAGTATTACAGCCAAGGATACGCAGTATTTT. The full variable domain, rest sourced from reference TRBV19 and TRBJ2-3, is DGGITQSPKYLFRKEGQNVTLSCEQNLNHDAMYWYRQDPGQGLRLIYYSQIVNDFQKGDIAEGYSVSREKKESFPLTVTSAQKNPTAFYLCASSITAKDTQYFGPGTRLTVL.

The chain has TRBV9 and TRBJ1-2; possible D gene TRBD1, 6 bases. Germline-derived CDR1 and CDR2 are SGDLS and YYNGEE. The CDR3 has 13 amino acids. The V end was cut by 3 bases, the J end by 5 bases, with 11 bases between. The CDR3 here is CASSEQGWYGYTF. The CDR3 DNA follows: TGTGCCAGCAGCGAACAGGGTTGGTATGGCTACACCTTC.

This clone turned up a few times. The genes are TRBV5-1 and TRBJ1-2; TRBD1 is a possible D gene (6 bases). The CDR3 covers 14 residues. Trimming shortened V by 0 bases and J by 3 bases, and 9 bases separated the two germline ends. CDR1 SGHRS and CDR2 YFSETQ come from the germline V gene. The CDR3 DNA sequence: TGCGCCAGCAGCTTGGTTCCAGGGGACTATGGCTACACCTTC. Its protein product is CASSLVPGDYGYTF.

The CDR3 is CASSLGGGLADPYEQYF. CDR3 nucleotide sequence: TGTGCCAGCAGCTTAGGTGGGGGGCTAGCGGACCCCTACGAGCAGTACTTC. V is TRBV7-2 and J is TRBJ2-7, with a tentative D call TRBD2 (7 bases). Germline assignment: CDR1 SGHTA and CDR2 FQGNSA. The CDR3 has 17 residues. V lost 1 base, J lost 2 bases, and 18 bases lay in between.

This chain uses TRBV4-3 with TRBJ1-2, with a tentative D call TRBD1 (5 bases). The germline V and J ends were trimmed by 1 base and 4 bases, with 13 bases remaining between them. CDR1 and CDR2 (germline): LGHNA, YSLEER. The CDR3 spans 15 residues. The CDR3 DNA sequence: TGCGCCAGCAGCCAAGCGCAGGACAAAGCCTATGGCTACACCTTC. This encodes CASSQAQDKAYGYTF.

The genes are TRBV12-3 or TRBV12-4 and TRBJ2-7; 7 bases fit TRBD1. J gave up 6 bases and V 5 bases, and 7 bases lay outside the gene matches. This CDR3 is built from 13 residues. The CDR3 bases are TGTGCCAGCAGTGGGACAGCGATTTCCGAGCAGTACTTC. This translates into CASSGTAISEQYF.

The genes are TRBV5-6 and TRBJ2-5; 8 nucleotides line up with TRBD2. CDR3 size: 14 residues. The junction had 5 bases not matched to a gene; V was cut back by 2 bases and J by 5 bases. In germline, CDR1 is SGHDT, CDR2 YYEEEE. The CDR3 sequence: CASSFPGGAETQYF. As DNA, the CDR3 is TGTGCCAGCAGCTTTCCCGGGGGGGCGGAGACCCAGTACTTC.